This T cell receptor beta chain was sequenced in a study of blood T cell repertoires in COVID-19 (dated by TCRdb to the early 2020s). With respect to the entire study: Samples from collaborators originated in the United States, Italy and Spain and spanned both the acute and convalescent phases of COVID-19. The prospective study material was composed of cDNA or gDNA derived from T cells, B-cell-depleted T cells, or PBMCs. Subjects who had been exposed to COVID-19, were actively infected with it, or had recovered from it provided the deeply sampled blood TCRbeta repertoires that made up the dataset. The repertoires were made available in a free public database intended to serve as a resource for research on the immune response to SARS-CoV-2. Samples came from the ongoing ImmuneRACE study (first 160 participants) plus 1,254 subjects from 6 global collaborators. The sample metadata nearly always contained a de-identified subject ID, COVID-19 status, age in years and sex. Where available, HLA class I and class II types were obtained from metadata supplied by the sample provider rather than from assay-based typing.

Study-level results and caveats: The quantity of clinical and demographic metadata differed by source and by participant and was supplied without curation.

In regard to this clone: Which antigen it targets is not known. No per-base quality is available; no much larger clone lies one base away.

TCRbeta CDR3 regions were amplified from genomic DNA using the immunoSEQ Assay, a bias-controlled multiplex PCR. In the authors' own workflow: Within the assay, amplification of reference gene primers was used to estimate how many nucleated cells each sample contained. To quantify the absolute abundance of each unique TCRbeta CDR3 rearrangement, sequence reads were collapsed and filtered. For each sample, productive Simpson clonality was calculated as the square root of Simpson's diversity index across productive rearrangements. TCRdb provides this immuneACCESS table in a form limited to in-frame rearrangements. Some clones are lacking; in checked studies, under half of them reflect an unresolved V gene, and why the rest are absent is not known. Clone size and the V and J calls come from that table; the DNA yielded D and trimming. The sample has more than 150,000 clones on record, about 90% of them singletons. 7% of the sample is held by the ten biggest clonotypes.

Based on the germline V gene, the CDR1 and CDR2 sequences are SGDLS and YYNGEE. At the junction V is shortened by 0 bases and J by 8 bases; bases outside the gene matches: 7. The CDR3 starts with the cysteine, ends with the phenylalanine, and has 16 residues. Of the read, only the CDR3 DNA is kept; its 48 bases are in frame from base 1. In the prospective study, participants were about 18 to 89 years old, resided in about two dozen geographic areas of the United States, and were enrolled through a virtual design. In the prospective study, cohorts were assigned on the basis of participant-reported clinical history obtained from a screening survey and a study questionnaire. For ImmuneRACE Cohort 3, a participant was defined as recovered based on two consecutive negative NP/OP PCR tests, clearance by a healthcare professional, or resolution of symptoms. In the prospective study, mobile phlebotomists collected whole blood, serum and a nasopharyngeal or oropharyngeal swab from each participant. Prospective study participants could optionally give additional blood draws and questionnaires over an approximately 2-month period. Before DNA extraction, prospective study blood samples were shipped either frozen or at room temperature.

This TCR was recovered from a woman in her 50s who had recovered from COVID-19. Recombination joined TRBV9 with TRBJ2-1, with 11 bases in between that match TRBD2. The source material was PBMCs or T cells enriched from blood (not recorded which). This receptor has the CDR3 CASSVVGGTSGDEQFF. The bases read TGTGCCAGCAGCGTAGTAGGGGGGACTAGCGGCGATGAGCAGTTCTTC.